Presented here are 4 T cell receptor beta chains from one specimen sequenced in a study of blood T cell repertoires in COVID-19. Here immunoSEQ multiplex PCR was the method, and the copy in TCRdb shows in-frame clones only, minus some. Here the sample spans over 350,000 clones, roughly 87% being singletons. Material: PBMCs or T cells enriched from blood (not recorded which). These receptors originate from a woman aged 18-35 years with acute COVID-19.

J is TRBJ1-1 and V is TRBV12-5; D possibly corresponds to TRBD1 (6 bases). The CDR3 is 15 residues long. V was trimmed by 3 bases and J by 6 bases, leaving 17 bases between them. Looked up from germline, CDR1 is LGHNT and CDR2 is FRNRAP. The CDR3 sequence: CASGFSQDKGAEAFF. As DNA, the CDR3 is TGTGCTAGTGGTTTTTCACAGGACAAGGGGGCTGAAGCTTTCTTT.

CDR3 nucleotides: TGTGCCAGCAGCTTATCGGGGAGGGTGAATCAGCCCCAGCATTTT. This gives the protein CASSLSGRVNQPQHF. The chain combines TRBV7-9 with TRBJ1-5; D call uncertain. Germline V gene lookup returns CDR1 SEHNR and CDR2 FQNEAQ (reference sequence). This CDR3 has 15 amino acids. V lost 2 bases, J lost 4 bases, and 12 bases lay in between.

This chain connects TRBV20-1 to TRBJ2-2; 10 positions agree with TRBD1. Trimming at V came to 3 bases and at J to 5 bases, leaving 6 bases not matched to a gene. Looked up from germline, CDR1 is DFQATT and CDR2 is SNEGSKA (reference sequence). The CDR3 is 15 residues long. CDR3 DNA: TGCAGTGCTAGTGATGGGACAGGGGATACCGGGGAGCTGTTTTTT. Its translation is CSASDGTGDTGELFF.

The rearrangement links TRBV9 to TRBJ2-7, with D possibly matching TRBD1 (5 bases). Germline V CDR1 and CDR2: SGDLS, YYNGEE. This CDR3 spans 13 amino acids. Deletions cut 1 base from V and 3 bases from J, with 8 bases between. CDR3 residues: CASSVSDSYEQYF. In DNA form, the CDR3 reads TGTGCCAGCAGCGTAAGTGACAGCTACGAGCAGTACTTC.